This section outlines one TCR beta chain sequence together with its context. With 2 bases clipped from V and 5 bases from J, the junction kept 3 bases outside the gene matches. Germline values: CDR1 SGHRS, CDR2 YFSETQ. The CDR3 is made up of 14 amino acids. Sequencing used immunoSEQ multiplex PCR; TCRdb keeps in-frame clones, though not all of them. The table lists a few hundred thousand clones, 89% of them singletons, with around 1.7% in the top ten. This entry is derived from a study of blood T cell repertoires in COVID-19. Study information: Samples representing acute and convalescent COVID-19 were sourced from the United States, Italy and Spain.

V and J are TRBV5-1 and TRBJ1-4; 7 nucleotides match TRBD1. The origin of this receptor is a woman younger than 45 who had recovered from COVID-19. The sequencing sample was made of PBMCs or T cells enriched from blood (not recorded which). The CDR3 sequence: CASSFGTENEKLFF. CDR3 nucleotide sequence: TGCGCCAGCAGCTTCGGGACAGAGAATGAAAAACTGTTTTTT.